Below are 16 T cell receptor beta chains sequenced from a single sample in a study of shared clonotypes between healthy human individuals. Positive CCR7 selection of CD45RO-negative cells yielded the naive CD8 cells, and terminally differentiated effector memory CD45RA+ cells were excluded. Profiling relied on immunoSEQ multiplex PCR, and the TCRdb table lists in-frame clones only, not all of them. The repertoire holds about 2.1 million clones, with 85% to 95% as singletons. Source material: naive CD8+ T cells from PBMCs. The receptors originated from a man younger than 35 in good health. Some clones in this sample may be carry-over from other donors' samples.

V is TRBV30 and J is TRBJ1-4; 9 bases are shared with TRBD1. The CDR3 loop spans 15 amino acids. Per germline, CDR1 GTSNPN and CDR2 SVGIG (reference sequence). The ends lost 1 base at V and 4 bases at J; junction bases unmatched: 4. CDR3 DNA sequence: TGTGCCTGGAGTGACCCGGACAGGGGTAATGAAAAACTGTTTTTT. Residues: CAWSDPDRGNEKLFF. The full variable domain, its missing parts supplied by reference TRBV30 and TRBJ1-4, is SQTIHQWPATLVQPVGSPLSLECTVEGTSNPNLYWYRQAAGRGLQLLFYSVGIGQISSEVPQNLSASRPQDRQFILSSKKLLLSDSGFYLCAWSDPDRGNEKLFFGSGTQLSVL.

V gene TRBV7-6 combines with J gene TRBJ2-2; D remains ambiguous. V lost 0 bases and J lost 5, with 13 bases in between. The germline CDR1 and CDR2 sequences are SGHVS and FNYEAQ. CDR3 length equals 16 residues. CDR3 bases: TGTGCCAGCAGCTTAGCGGGTGCATTCCGGACCGGGGAGCTGTTTTTT. Its translation: CASSLAGAFRTGELFF.

This chain links TRBV18 with TRBJ1-2, with D possibly matching TRBD1 (5 bases). The CDR3 covers 16 residues. V was clipped by 3 bases and J by 4 bases, with 18 bases between them. Germline loops: CDR1 KGHSH, CDR2 LQKENI. CDR3 protein: CASSPGEDWGSYGYTF. Written as DNA, the CDR3 is TGTGCCAGCTCACCGGGGGAGGATTGGGGGAGCTATGGCTACACCTTC.

This clone appeared once. V usage is TRBV27 and J usage is TRBJ2-7; D unclear. The germline V gene encodes CDR1 MNHEY and CDR2 SMNVEV (reference sequence). V dropped 5 bases and J dropped 2 bases, with 10 bases sitting between them. The CDR3 contains 13 residues. Written as DNA, the CDR3 is TGTGCCAGCAGTCCAAAGTCCCCCTACGAGCAGTACTTC. Protein sequence: CASSPKSPYEQYF.

This chain connects TRBV19 to TRBJ2-7; TRBD2 agrees at 10 bases. The CDR3 extends over 18 amino acids. V lost 3 bases to trimming and J lost 2 bases; unmatched junction nucleotides: 13. The germline V gene encodes CDR1 LNHDA and CDR2 SQIVND (reference sequence). CDR3 loop: CASSIREGSGRPTYEQYF. Here the CDR3 DNA reads TGTGCCAGTAGTATTCGGGAGGGTAGCGGGAGGCCGACCTACGAGCAGTACTTC.

For the CDR3, the DNA is TGTGCCAGCAGCATAGCAGGGGGCTACACTGAAGCTTTCTTT. Its translation: CASSIAGGYTEAFF. The rearrangement uses TRBV5-5 and TRBJ1-1; 8 bases agree with TRBD1. The J segment lost 3 bases and the V segment lost 4 bases, leaving 5 bases of the junction unmatched. The CDR3 spans 14 residues. Germline V gene lookup returns CDR1 SGHKS and CDR2 YYEKEE (reference sequence).

Note on this clone: Other DNA sequences in this specimen translate into the identical CDR3. The genes are TRBV7-8 and TRBJ2-7; TRBD1 is a possible D gene (5 bases). Trimming left V 1 base short and J 2 bases short, with 9 bases between. CDR3 size: 14 residues. Looked up from germline, CDR1 is SGHVS and CDR2 is FQNEAQ. The CDR3 coding sequence is TGTGCCAGCAGCTTAGGTCAGGGTGCCTACGAGCAGTACTTC. The encoded protein is CASSLGQGAYEQYF.

The V gene is TRBV27, the J gene TRBJ1-4; D may be TRBD1 (6 bases). The germline gives CDR1 MNHEY, CDR2 SMNVEV (reference sequence). With 3 bases removed from V and 7 bases from J, the gap between germline ends came to 12 bases. CDR3 length equals 14 residues. CDR3 residues: CASSFLGASEKLFF. For the CDR3, the DNA is TGTGCCAGCAGTTTTCTGGGGGCTAGTGAAAAACTGTTTTTT.

The table lists this clone with a few counts. The chain uses TRBV4-1 and TRBJ1-2, with D tentatively TRBD1 (6 bases). Trimming left V 4 bases short and J 4 bases short, with 16 bases between. CDR1 and CDR2 (germline): MGHRA, YSYEKL. The CDR3 is 15 residues long. CDR3 sequence reads: CASSLSQGKGYGYTF. CDR3 bases: TGCGCCAGCAGCCTTTCACAGGGTAAAGGCTATGGCTACACCTTC.

This clone was seen only a few times. This chain uses TRBV7-9 with TRBJ1-1; TRBD1 is a possible D gene (5 bases). The CDR3 contains 14 residues. The V end was cut by 6 bases, the J end by 1 base, with 12 bases between. Germline values: CDR1 SEHNR, CDR2 FQNEAQ (reference sequence). Here the CDR3 DNA reads TGTGCCAGCAGACCCGGGGGAGGGAACACTGAAGCTTTCTTT. Its protein is CASRPGGGNTEAFF.

The rearrangement links TRBV7-9 to TRBJ2-3; 8 nucleotides match TRBD1. The V gene end was trimmed by 11 bases and the J gene end by 2 bases; junction bases not matched to a gene: 18. The V gene's germline CDR1 is SEHNR and CDR2 FQNEAQ (reference sequence). The CDR3 runs 17 residues. The DNA for the CDR3 is TGTGCCGGTTCGGGACAGGTCCTCTCTACACACACAGATACGCAGTATTTT. Its protein product is CAGSGQVLSTHTDTQYF.

On this clone: This same CDR3 is encoded by further DNA sequences in the sample. The chain carries TRBV4-2 and TRBJ2-1; the D is unclear. V was pared by 0 bases and J by 4 bases, with 1 base between. Germline lookup yields CDR1 LGHNA and CDR2 YNFKEQ. CDR3 length: 12 residues. The CDR3 region is CASSQDYNEQFF. The CDR3 nucleotides read TGTGCCAGCAGCCAAGATTACAATGAGCAGTTCTTC.

The chain carries TRBV7-9 and TRBJ2-1; tentatively, D is TRBD2 (5 bases). Trimming took 6 bases from V and 4 from J, leaving 10 bases between them. The CDR3 totals 13 residues. The germline V gene encodes CDR1 SEHNR and CDR2 FQNEAQ (reference sequence). CDR3 region: CASSERTYNEQFF. In nucleotides, the CDR3 is TGTGCCAGCAGTGAGCGGACTTACAATGAGCAGTTCTTC.

The table lists this clone with a count of one. The chain is built from TRBV9 and TRBJ2-3; D gene ambiguous. V lost 2 bases, J lost 7 bases, and 8 bases lay in between. CDR3 length equals 12 residues. Looked up from germline, CDR1 is SGDLS and CDR2 is YYNGEE. This CDR3 reads CASSVPSNTQYF. The CDR3 nucleotides read TGTGCCAGCAGCGTTCCGAGCAATACGCAGTATTTT.

The chain recombines TRBV13 with TRBJ2-1, with 7 bases identical to TRBD2. Looked up from germline, CDR1 is PRHDT and CDR2 is FYEKMQ (reference sequence). This CDR3 has 14 residues. Germline trimming cut 5 bases from V and 7 bases from J; bases unmatched to any gene: 8. The CDR3 bases are TGTGCCAGCAGCGAAGGACTGGGGGGGAATGAGCAGTTCTTC. Amino acid sequence: CASSEGLGGNEQFF.

The rearrangement links TRBV7-6 to TRBJ2-1; D gene uncertain. This CDR3 has 14 residues. V was cut by 3 bases and J by 9 bases, with 15 bases left in between. Germline loops: CDR1 SGHVS, CDR2 FNYEAQ. The CDR3 region has the DNA TGTGCCAGCAGCTTCCTCATGCCCGGTAGTGAGCAGTTCTTC. This codes for CASSFLMPGSEQFF.